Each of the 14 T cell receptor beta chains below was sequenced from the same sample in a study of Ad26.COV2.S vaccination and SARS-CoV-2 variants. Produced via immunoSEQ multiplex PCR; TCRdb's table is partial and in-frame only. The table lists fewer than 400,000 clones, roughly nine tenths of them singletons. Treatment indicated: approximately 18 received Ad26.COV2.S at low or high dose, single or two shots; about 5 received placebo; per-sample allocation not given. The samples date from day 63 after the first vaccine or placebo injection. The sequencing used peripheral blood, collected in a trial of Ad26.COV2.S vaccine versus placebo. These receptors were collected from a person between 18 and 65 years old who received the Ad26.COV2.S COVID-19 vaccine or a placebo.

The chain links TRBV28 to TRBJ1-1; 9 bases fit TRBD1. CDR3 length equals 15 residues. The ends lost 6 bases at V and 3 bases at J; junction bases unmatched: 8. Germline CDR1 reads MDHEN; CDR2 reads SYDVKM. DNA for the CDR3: TGTGCCAGCAGGGGACAGGGATTATTGGACACTGAAGCTTTCTTT. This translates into CASRGQGLLDTEAFF.

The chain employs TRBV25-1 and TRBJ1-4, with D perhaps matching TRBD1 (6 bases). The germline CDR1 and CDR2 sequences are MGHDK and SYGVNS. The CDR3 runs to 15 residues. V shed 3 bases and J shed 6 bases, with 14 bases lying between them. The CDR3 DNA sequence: TGTGCCAGCAGTGACCCCTCAGGGGCTGATGAAAAACTGTTTTTT. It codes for CASSDPSGADEKLFF.

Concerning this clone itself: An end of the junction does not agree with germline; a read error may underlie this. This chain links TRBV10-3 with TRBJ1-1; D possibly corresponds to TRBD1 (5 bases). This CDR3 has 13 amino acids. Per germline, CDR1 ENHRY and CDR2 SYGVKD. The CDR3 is CAVRGAFGAEAFF. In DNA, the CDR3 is TGTGCCGTCAGAGGGGCGTTTGGAGCTGAAGCTTTCTTT.

DNA of the CDR3: TGCAGCGTTGGGAGACTCCGCACAGATACGCAGTATTTT. This codes for CSVGRLRTDTQYF. The chain recombines TRBV29-1 with TRBJ2-3; D ambiguous. Germline CDR1 is SQVTM and CDR2 is ANQGSEA. The CDR3 runs 13 residues. Deletions cut 4 bases from V and 1 base from J, with 9 bases between.

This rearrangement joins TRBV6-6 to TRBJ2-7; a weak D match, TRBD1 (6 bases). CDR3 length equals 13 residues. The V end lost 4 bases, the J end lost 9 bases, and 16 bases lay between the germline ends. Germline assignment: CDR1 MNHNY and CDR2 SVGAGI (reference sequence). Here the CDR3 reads CASSSGQTVGQYV. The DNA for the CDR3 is TGTGCCAGCAGTTCTGGACAGACGGTGGGGCAGTACGTC.

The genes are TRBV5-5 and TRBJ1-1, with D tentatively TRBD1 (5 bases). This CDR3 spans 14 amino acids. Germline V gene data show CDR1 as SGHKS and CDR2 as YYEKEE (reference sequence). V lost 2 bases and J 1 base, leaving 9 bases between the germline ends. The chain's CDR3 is CASSLAGGNTEAFF. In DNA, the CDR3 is TGTGCCAGCAGCTTAGCCGGGGGGAACACTGAAGCTTTCTTT.

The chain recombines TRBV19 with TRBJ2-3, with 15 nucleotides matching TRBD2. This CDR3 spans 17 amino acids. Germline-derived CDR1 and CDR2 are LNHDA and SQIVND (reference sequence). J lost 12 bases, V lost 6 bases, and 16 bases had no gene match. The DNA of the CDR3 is TGTGCCAGTAGCAGGCGCGGACTAGCGGGGGGGGAGGTCCCCCAGTATTTT. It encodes CASSRRGLAGGEVPQYF.

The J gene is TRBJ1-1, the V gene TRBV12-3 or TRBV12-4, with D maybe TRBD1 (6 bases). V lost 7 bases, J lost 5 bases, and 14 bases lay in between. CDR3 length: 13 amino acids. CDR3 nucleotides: TGTGCCAGCACCTCTAAGGGGGGGACTGAAGCTTTCTTT. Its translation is CASTSKGGTEAFF.

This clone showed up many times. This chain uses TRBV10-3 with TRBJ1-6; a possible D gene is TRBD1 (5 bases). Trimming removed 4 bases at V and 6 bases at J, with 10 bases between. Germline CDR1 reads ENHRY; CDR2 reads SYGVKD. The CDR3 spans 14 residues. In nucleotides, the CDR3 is TGTGCCATCAGTGCCGGGGCCGGTAATTCACCCCTCCACTTT. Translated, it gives CAISAGAGNSPLHF.

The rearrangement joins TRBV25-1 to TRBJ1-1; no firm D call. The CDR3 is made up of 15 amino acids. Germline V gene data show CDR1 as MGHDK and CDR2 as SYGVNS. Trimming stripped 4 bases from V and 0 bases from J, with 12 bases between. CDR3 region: CASSGFVGMNTEAFF. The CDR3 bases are TGTGCCAGCAGTGGCTTCGTGGGTATGAACACTGAAGCTTTCTTT. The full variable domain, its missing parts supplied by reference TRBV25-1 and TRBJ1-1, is EADIYQTPRYLVIGTGKKITLECSQTMGHDKMYWYQQDPGMELHLIHYSYGVNSTEKGDLSSESTVSRIRTEHFPLTLESARPSHTSQYLCASSGFVGMNTEAFFGQGTRLTVV.

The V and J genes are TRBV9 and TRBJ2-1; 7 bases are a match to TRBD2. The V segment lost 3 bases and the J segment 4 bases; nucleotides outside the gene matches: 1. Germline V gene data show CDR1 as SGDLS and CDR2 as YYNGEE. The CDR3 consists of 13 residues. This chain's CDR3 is CASSEAGYNEQFF. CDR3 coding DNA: TGTGCCAGCAGCGAAGCGGGGTACAATGAGCAGTTCTTC.

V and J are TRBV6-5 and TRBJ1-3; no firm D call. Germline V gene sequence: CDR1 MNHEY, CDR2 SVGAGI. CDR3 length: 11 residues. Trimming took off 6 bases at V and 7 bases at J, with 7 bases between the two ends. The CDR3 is CASSDDNTIYF. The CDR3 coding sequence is TGTGCCAGCAGCGACGATAACACCATATATTTT.

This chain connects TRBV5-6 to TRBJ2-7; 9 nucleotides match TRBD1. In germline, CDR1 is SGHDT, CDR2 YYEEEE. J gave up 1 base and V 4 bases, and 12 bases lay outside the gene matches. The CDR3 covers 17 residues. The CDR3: CASSVKPGTGLSYEQYV. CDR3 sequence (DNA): TGTGCCAGCAGCGTCAAACCCGGGACAGGGCTTTCCTACGAGCAGTACGTC.

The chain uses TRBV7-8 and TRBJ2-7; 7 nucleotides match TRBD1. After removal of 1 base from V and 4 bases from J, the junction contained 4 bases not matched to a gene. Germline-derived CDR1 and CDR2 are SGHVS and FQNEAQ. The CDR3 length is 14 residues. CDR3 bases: TGTGCCAGCAGCTTAGGAACAGGGGAGTACGAGCAGTACTTC. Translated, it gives CASSLGTGEYEQYF.